One and the same sample provided the 28 T cell receptor beta chains below, sequenced in a study of T cell responses to AZD1222 COVID-19 vaccine. TCRdb's copy holds only in-frame clones and misses some; the assay was immunoSEQ multiplex PCR. In the table there are around 80,000 clones, around nine tenths of which are singletons. The sample here was peripheral blood, taken on day 0 of AZD1222 vaccination. These receptor sequences come from an adult in good health.

This clone was counted a single time. This sequence joins TRBV10-3 and TRBJ2-5, with a weak D call TRBD2 (6 bases). V lost 3 bases, J lost 4 bases, and 12 bases lay in between. There are 14 residues in the CDR3. Looked up from germline, CDR1 is ENHRY and CDR2 is SYGVKD. CDR3 amino acids: CAISDGGVGETQYF. CDR3 in DNA: TGTGCCATCAGTGATGGAGGGGTGGGAGAGACCCAGTACTTC.

The genes are TRBV2 and TRBJ1-2, with 8 nucleotides matching TRBD1. From germline, CDR1 is SNHLY and CDR2 FYNNEI. The CDR3 contains 14 residues. V was clipped by 4 bases and J by 7 bases; unmatched bases: 8. The DNA of the CDR3 is TGTGCCAGCAGTGGACACAGGGGGGACTCTGGCTACACCTTC. Its protein is CASSGHRGDSGYTF.

This clone appeared once. The rearrangement links TRBV7-8 to TRBJ2-1; TRBD1 matches 7 bases. V lost 7 bases to trimming and J lost 8 bases; unmatched junction nucleotides: 5. The CDR3 loop spans 12 amino acids. Germline values: CDR1 SGHVS, CDR2 FQNEAQ. DNA for the CDR3: TGTGCCAGCAACCCACAGGGGCATGAGCAGTTCTTC. Its protein is CASNPQGHEQFF.

The rearrangement joins TRBV2 to TRBJ1-1; 7 positions match TRBD1. The V gene's germline CDR1 is SNHLY and CDR2 FYNNEI. The ends lost 9 bases at V and 0 bases at J; junction bases unmatched: 1. The CDR3 contains 12 residues. DNA for the CDR3: TGTGCCAGACAGGGGATGAACACTGAAGCTTTCTTT. Translating it yields CARQGMNTEAFF.

The CDR3 nucleotides read TGTGCCAGCAGTGAAGCCGCGGAAAGTCAGCCCCAGCATTTT. Its protein product is CASSEAAESQPQHF. The chain carries TRBV2 and TRBJ1-5, with D unresolved. Germline V gives CDR1 SNHLY, CDR2 FYNNEI. CDR3 size: 14 residues. V was cut by 0 bases and J by 6 bases, with 9 bases left in between.

The DNA of the CDR3 is TGTGCCAGCAGCCTTGAGAGATTTGTCGACCAAGAGACCCAGTACTTC. This sequence encodes CASSLERFVDQETQYF. This rearrangement joins TRBV5-5 to TRBJ2-5; D not certain. There are 16 residues in the CDR3. Germline loops: CDR1 SGHKS, CDR2 YYEKEE (reference sequence). Trimming removed 4 bases from V and 0 bases from J, with 16 bases in between.

This chain links TRBV5-1 with TRBJ2-1, with a weak D call TRBD2 (5 bases). Germline V gene sequence: CDR1 SGHRS, CDR2 YFSETQ. The CDR3 is made up of 14 amino acids. Trimming removed 0 bases at V and 4 bases at J, with 8 bases between. CDR3: CASSLVAQYNEQFF. The CDR3 nucleotides are TGCGCCAGCAGCTTGGTAGCGCAGTACAATGAGCAGTTCTTC.

V and J are TRBV18 and TRBJ2-7; TRBD1 matches 9 bases. The CDR3 loop spans 15 amino acids. V shed 3 bases, J shed 0 bases, and the junction held 3 bases outside the gene matches. Germline CDR1 reads KGHSH; CDR2 reads LQKENI. The DNA for the CDR3 is TGTGCCAGCTCACCGGGACAGGGAAGCTCCTACGAGCAGTACTTC. It specifies CASSPGQGSSYEQYF.

The chain carries TRBV13 and TRBJ2-5; perhaps TRBD2 as D (7 bases). Germline CDR1 PRHDT, CDR2 FYEKMQ (reference sequence). V was clipped by 5 bases and J by 3 bases, with 19 bases between them. This CDR3 spans 16 amino acids. This CDR3 is CASSPLPWGGEETQYF. The CDR3 region has the DNA TGTGCCAGCAGCCCCCTCCCTTGGGGGGGCGAAGAGACCCAGTACTTC.

CDR3 residues: CASSGQGSTGELFF. CDR3 nucleotide sequence: TGTGCCAGCTCAGGGCAGGGCAGCACCGGGGAGCTGTTTTTT. The chain combines TRBV18 with TRBJ2-2, with D possibly TRBD1 on 5 matching bases. The CDR3 loop spans 14 amino acids. The germline CDR1 and CDR2 sequences are KGHSH and LQKENI. Deletions cut 5 bases from V and 4 bases from J, with 11 bases between.

This chain joins TRBV28 and TRBJ1-6; TRBD1 agrees at 9 bases. V lost 5 bases and J lost 9; bases outside the gene matches: 8. This CDR3 is built from 15 residues. In germline, CDR1 is MDHEN, CDR2 SYDVKM. CDR3 protein: CASSPAGQGRSPLHF. The CDR3 bases are TGTGCCAGCAGTCCGGCGGGACAGGGACGTTCACCCCTCCACTTT.

This clone has only one observation. CDR3 region: CASSLGTGTTKNIQYF. The CDR3 DNA sequence: TGCGCCAGCAGCTTGGGGACCGGCACGACCAAAAACATTCAGTACTTC. The chain combines TRBV5-1 with TRBJ2-4; D call uncertain. This CDR3 contains 16 residues. Germline V lookup: CDR1 SGHRS, CDR2 YFSETQ. Trimming removed 0 bases from V and 2 bases from J, with 12 bases in between.

The gene calls are TRBV11-2 and TRBJ1-5; D is possibly TRBD1 (5 bases). V was shortened by 4 bases and J by 8 bases, with 15 bases between the two germline ends. Germline CDR1 and CDR2: SGHAT and FQNNGV. CDR3 length: 14 amino acids. The CDR3 nucleotides read TGTGCCAGCAGCTCCACTCGGGGAGGGGAGCCCCAGCATTTT. This encodes CASSSTRGGEPQHF.

The chain recombines TRBV7-8 with TRBJ2-1; tentatively, D is TRBD2 (6 bases). CDR3 length: 15 residues. Deletions cut 1 base from V and 6 bases from J, with 13 bases between. Germline CDR1 SGHVS, CDR2 FQNEAQ. For the CDR3, the DNA is TGTGCCAGCAGCTTAGATGGCGGGGACCGCAATGAGCAGTTCTTC. Amino acids: CASSLDGGDRNEQFF.

V usage is TRBV7-9 and J usage is TRBJ2-1, with TRBD2 identical over 7 bases. Germline lookup yields CDR1 SEHNR and CDR2 FQNEAQ (reference sequence). The CDR3 contains 16 residues. Trimming removed 0 bases from V and 6 bases from J; junction bases left unmatched: 8. CDR3 region: CASSLAGGRLLNEQFF. DNA for the CDR3: TGTGCCAGCAGCTTAGCGGGCGGGAGATTACTCAATGAGCAGTTCTTC.

The gene calls are TRBV30 and TRBJ1-5; 7 nucleotides line up with TRBD1. This CDR3 region has 13 residues. The germline gives CDR1 GTSNPN, CDR2 SVGIG (reference sequence). V shed 5 bases, J shed 3 bases, and the junction held 4 bases outside the gene matches. The chain's CDR3 is CAWGDSLNQPQHF. The CDR3 DNA reads as TGTGCCTGGGGGGACAGCCTCAATCAGCCCCAGCATTTT.

This chain connects TRBV6-2 or TRBV6-3 to TRBJ2-7, with 10 positions matching TRBD1. Trimming cost V 5 bases and J 3 bases; bases outside gene matches: 10. The CDR3 spans 16 residues. The V gene's germline CDR1 is MNHEY and CDR2 SVGEGT. As DNA, the CDR3 is TGTGCCAGCAGTAGACAGGGGGCGGAAGACTACTACGAGCAGTACTTC. Its protein is CASSRQGAEDYYEQYF.

The chain joins TRBV9 to TRBJ1-6; D gene unclear. The V gene lost 0 bases and the J gene lost 6 bases, with 16 bases spanning the gap. This CDR3 is 17 amino acids long. Looked up from germline, CDR1 is SGDLS and CDR2 is YYNGEE. The CDR3: CASSVATWGGRNSPLHF. Written as DNA, the CDR3 is TGTGCCAGCAGCGTAGCTACGTGGGGAGGACGTAATTCACCCCTCCACTTT.

This clone was recorded only once. The chain is built from TRBV7-2 and TRBJ2-4, with TRBD2 matching 7 bases. Losses at the gene ends were 5 bases for V and 8 bases for J; bases not matched to a gene: 3. The CDR3 extends over 12 amino acids. Germline V gives CDR1 SGHTA, CDR2 FQGNSA. The CDR3 region has the DNA TGTGCCAGCAGCCCTGGGAGGGACATTCAGTACTTC. This codes for CASSPGRDIQYF.

The chain recombines TRBV27 with TRBJ2-3, with a possible D match to TRBD1 (6 bases). The V gene lost 4 bases and the J gene lost 0 bases, with 11 bases spanning the gap. Germline-derived CDR1 and CDR2 are MNHEY and SMNVEV (reference sequence). The CDR3 is made up of 15 amino acids. In nucleotides, the CDR3 is TGTGCCAGCAGTTACAGGGTTTGGAGCACAGATACGCAGTATTTT. Translating it yields CASSYRVWSTDTQYF.

This sequence joins TRBV27 and TRBJ2-1; TRBD2 agrees at 11 bases. This CDR3 has 15 amino acids. CDR1 and CDR2 from the germline V gene are MNHEY and SMNVEV (reference sequence). V was clipped by 6 bases and J by 4 bases; unmatched bases: 5. The CDR3 DNA reads as TGTGCCAGCAGGCCCGGGACTAGCGGTTACAATGAGCAGTTCTTC. Encoded protein: CASRPGTSGYNEQFF.

This clone was seen just once. The chain employs TRBV7-8 and TRBJ2-2, with 9 bases that match TRBD1. This CDR3 spans 14 amino acids. Germline CDR1 and CDR2: SGHVS and FQNEAQ. V lost 9 bases to trimming and J lost 2 bases; unmatched junction nucleotides: 4. CDR3 nucleotide sequence: TGTGCCAGTGGGACAGGGCTAAACACCGGGGAGCTGTTTTTT. Translating it yields CASGTGLNTGELFF.

The V gene is TRBV15, the J gene TRBJ1-3; 8 bases align to TRBD1. The CDR3 is made up of 14 amino acids. Trimming cost V 3 bases and J 8 bases; bases outside gene matches: 6. Germline assignment: CDR1 LNHNV and CDR2 YYDKDF (reference sequence). CDR3 nucleotides: TGTGCCACCAGCAGGGACAGGGTTCGGCACACCATATATTTT. Protein product: CATSRDRVRHTIYF.

This chain joins TRBV9 and TRBJ1-1; possible D gene TRBD1, 5 bases. The CDR3 consists of 14 residues. The V gene's germline CDR1 is SGDLS and CDR2 YYNGEE. V lost 1 base and J 1 base, leaving 8 bases between the germline ends. Here the CDR3 reads CASSVQGANTEAFF. Written as DNA, the CDR3 is TGTGCCAGCAGCGTACAGGGAGCGAACACTGAAGCTTTCTTT.

This rearrangement joins TRBV6-5 to TRBJ1-5; 7 bases fit TRBD1. CDR1 and CDR2 from the germline V gene are MNHEY and SVGAGI. The ends lost 3 bases at V and 6 bases at J; junction bases unmatched: 5. The CDR3 covers 14 residues. The CDR3 here is CASSYRSGGQPQHF. The CDR3 coding sequence is TGTGCCAGCAGTTATAGATCAGGGGGTCAGCCCCAGCATTTT.

This clone was found a few times. The same CDR3 arises from other DNA sequences in this sample as well. J is TRBJ1-1 and V is TRBV19; D unresolved. Germline CDR1 and CDR2: LNHDA and SQIVND (reference sequence). CDR3 length: 13 residues. Trimming removed 1 base from V and 1 base from J, with 4 bases in between. CDR3 loop: CASSIGQNTEAFF. For the CDR3, the DNA is TGTGCCAGTAGTATAGGACAGAACACTGAAGCTTTCTTT.

This sequence joins TRBV5-5 and TRBJ1-2, with D perhaps TRBD1 (6 bases). V lost 4 bases and J lost 4, with 14 bases in between. CDR1 SGHKS and CDR2 YYEKEE come from the germline V gene (reference sequence). This CDR3 region has 14 residues. The chain's CDR3 is CASSGTKGGYGYTF. As DNA, the CDR3 is TGTGCCAGCAGCGGAACCAAAGGGGGCTATGGCTACACCTTC.

The chain couples TRBV27 to TRBJ2-1, with 8 bases identical to TRBD2. V trimming: 8 bases; J trimming: 1 base; junction bases outside the gene matches: 4. CDR3 length: 14 amino acids. Per the germline V gene, CDR1 is MNHEY and CDR2 is SMNVEV (reference sequence). As DNA, the CDR3 is TGTGCCAGCCAGCGGGAGTTTTCCTACAATGAGCAGTTCTTC. Protein product: CASQREFSYNEQFF.